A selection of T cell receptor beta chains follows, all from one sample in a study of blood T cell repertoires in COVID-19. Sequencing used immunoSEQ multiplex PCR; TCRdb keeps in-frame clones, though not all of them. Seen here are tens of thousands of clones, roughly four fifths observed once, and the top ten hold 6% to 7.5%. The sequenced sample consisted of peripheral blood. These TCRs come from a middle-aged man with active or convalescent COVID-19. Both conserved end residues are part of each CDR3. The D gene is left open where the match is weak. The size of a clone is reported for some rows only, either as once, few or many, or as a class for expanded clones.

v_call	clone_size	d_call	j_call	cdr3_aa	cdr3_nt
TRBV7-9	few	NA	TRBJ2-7	CASSLMGADFQEQYF	TGTGCCAGCAGCTTAATGGGGGCGGACTTTCAGGAGCAGTACTTC
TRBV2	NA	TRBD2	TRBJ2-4	CASSGGLALAKNIQYF	TGTGCCAGCAGTGGGGGACTAGCCCTAGCCAAAAACATTCAGTACTTC
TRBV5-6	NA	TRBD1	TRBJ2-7	CASSLNLYRGTEQYF	TGTGCCAGCAGCTTGAATCTTTACAGGGGGACCGAGCAGTACTTC
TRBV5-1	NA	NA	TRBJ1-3	CASSGGANGNTIYF	TGCGCCAGCAGCGGGGGGGCTAATGGAAACACCATATATTTT
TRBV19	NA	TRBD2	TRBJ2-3	CASKRLAGAPGTADTQYF	TGTGCCAGTAAACGACTAGCGGGGGCCCCGGGTACAGCAGATACGCAGTATTTT
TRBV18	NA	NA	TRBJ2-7	CASSPIVSQSSYEQYF	TGTGCCAGCTCACCAATTGTTAGCCAGAGCTCCTACGAGCAGTACTTC
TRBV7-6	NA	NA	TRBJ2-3	CASSLGPPPGLRADTQYF	TGTGCCAGCAGCTTAGGACCCCCCCCGGGACTCCGAGCAGATACGCAGTATTTT
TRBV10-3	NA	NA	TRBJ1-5	CASRGVSNQPQHF	TGTGCCAGTCGGGGAGTTAGCAATCAGCCCCAGCATTTT
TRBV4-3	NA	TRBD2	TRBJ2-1	CASSQDLGGGSYNEQFF	TGCGCCAGCAGCCAAGATCTGGGGGGGGGATCCTACAATGAGCAGTTCTTC
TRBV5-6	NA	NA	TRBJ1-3	CASSFLGNTIYF	TGTGCCAGCAGCTTCCTTGGAAACACCATATATTTT
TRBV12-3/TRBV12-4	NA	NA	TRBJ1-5	CASSSQGNVPQHF	TGTGCCAGCAGTTCGCAGGGCAATGTACCCCAGCATTTT
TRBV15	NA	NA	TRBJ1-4	CATSRDNEEKLFF	TGTGCCACCAGCAGAGATAATGAGGAAAAACTGTTTTTT
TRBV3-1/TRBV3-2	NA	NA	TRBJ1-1	CASRLGGGTEAFF	TGTGCCAGCAGATTAGGGGGGGGCACTGAAGCTTTCTTT
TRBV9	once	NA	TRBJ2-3	CASSVGPTPWDTQYF	TGTGCCAGCAGCGTAGGGCCAACACCGTGGGATACGCAGTATTTT
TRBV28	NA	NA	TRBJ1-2	CASSRSVNYGYTF	TGTGCTAGCAGTCGATCAGTTAACTATGGCTACACCTTC
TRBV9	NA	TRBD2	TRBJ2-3	CASSVLSSGEDTQYF	TGTGCCAGCAGCGTACTTTCTAGCGGGGAGGATACGCAGTATTTT
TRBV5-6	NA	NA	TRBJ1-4	CASSLGGHEKLFF	TGTGCCAGCAGCTTGGGGGGGCATGAAAAACTGTTTTTT
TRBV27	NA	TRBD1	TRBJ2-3	CASSSSTGGLDTQYF	TGTGCCAGCAGTTCCTCGACAGGGGGCTTAGATACGCAGTATTTT
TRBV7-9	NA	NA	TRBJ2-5	CASSLGWGAETQYF	TGTGCCAGCAGCTTAGGATGGGGCGCAGAGACCCAGTACTTC
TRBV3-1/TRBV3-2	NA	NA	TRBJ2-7	CASSQDGGPDEQYF	TGTGCCAGCAGCCAAGATGGGGGCCCAGACGAGCAGTACTTC
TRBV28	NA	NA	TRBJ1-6	CASTTRFKNSPLHF	TGTGCCAGCACCACTCGGTTCAAGAATTCACCCCTCCACTTT
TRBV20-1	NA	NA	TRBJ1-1	CSASDTQLRGTEAFF	TGCAGTGCTAGTGATACACAGCTCCGAGGGACTGAAGCTTTCTTT